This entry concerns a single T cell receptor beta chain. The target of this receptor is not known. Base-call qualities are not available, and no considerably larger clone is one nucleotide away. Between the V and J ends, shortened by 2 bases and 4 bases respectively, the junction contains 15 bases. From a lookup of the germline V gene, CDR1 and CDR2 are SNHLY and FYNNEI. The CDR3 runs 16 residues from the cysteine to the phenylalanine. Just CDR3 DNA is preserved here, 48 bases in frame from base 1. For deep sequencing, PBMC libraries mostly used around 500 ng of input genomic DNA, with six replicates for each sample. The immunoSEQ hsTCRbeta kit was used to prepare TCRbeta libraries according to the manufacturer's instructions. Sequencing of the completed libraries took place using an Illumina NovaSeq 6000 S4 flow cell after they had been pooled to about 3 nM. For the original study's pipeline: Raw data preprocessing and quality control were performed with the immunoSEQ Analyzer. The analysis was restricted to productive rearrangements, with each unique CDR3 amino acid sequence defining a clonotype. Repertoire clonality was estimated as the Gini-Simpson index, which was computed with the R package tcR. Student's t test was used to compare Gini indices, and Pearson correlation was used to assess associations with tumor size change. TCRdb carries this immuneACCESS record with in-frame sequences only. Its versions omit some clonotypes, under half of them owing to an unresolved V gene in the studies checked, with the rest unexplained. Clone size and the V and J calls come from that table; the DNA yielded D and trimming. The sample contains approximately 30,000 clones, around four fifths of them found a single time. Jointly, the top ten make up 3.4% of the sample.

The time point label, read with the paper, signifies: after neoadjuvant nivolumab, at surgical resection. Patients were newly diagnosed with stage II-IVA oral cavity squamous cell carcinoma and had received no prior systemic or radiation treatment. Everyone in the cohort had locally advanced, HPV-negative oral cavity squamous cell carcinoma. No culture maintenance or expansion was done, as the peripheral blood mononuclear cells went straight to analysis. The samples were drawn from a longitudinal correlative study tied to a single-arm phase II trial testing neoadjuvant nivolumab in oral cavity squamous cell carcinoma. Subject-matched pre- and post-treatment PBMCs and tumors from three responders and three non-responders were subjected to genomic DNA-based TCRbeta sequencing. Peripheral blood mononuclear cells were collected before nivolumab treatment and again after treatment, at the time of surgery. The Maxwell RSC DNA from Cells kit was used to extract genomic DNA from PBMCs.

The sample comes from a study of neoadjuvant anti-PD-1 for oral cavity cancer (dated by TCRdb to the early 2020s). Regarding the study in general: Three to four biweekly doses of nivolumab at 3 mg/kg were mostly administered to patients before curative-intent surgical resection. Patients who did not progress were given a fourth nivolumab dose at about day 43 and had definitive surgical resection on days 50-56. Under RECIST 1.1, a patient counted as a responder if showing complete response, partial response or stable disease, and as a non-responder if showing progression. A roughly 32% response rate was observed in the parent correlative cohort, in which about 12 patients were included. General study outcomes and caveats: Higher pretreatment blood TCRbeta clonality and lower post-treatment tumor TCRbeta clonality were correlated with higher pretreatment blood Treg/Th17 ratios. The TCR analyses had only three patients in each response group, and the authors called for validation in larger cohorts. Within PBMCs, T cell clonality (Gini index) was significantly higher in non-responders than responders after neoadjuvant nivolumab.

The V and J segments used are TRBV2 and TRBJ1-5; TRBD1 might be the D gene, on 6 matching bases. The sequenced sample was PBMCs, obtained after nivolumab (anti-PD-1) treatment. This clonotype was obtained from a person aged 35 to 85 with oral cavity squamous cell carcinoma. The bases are TGTGCCAGCAGTGAAAATACAGGGTCGCGGAATCAGCCCCAGCATTTT. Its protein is CASSENTGSRNQPQHF.